This T cell receptor (beta chain) was observed in a study of cytomegalovirus exposure and HLA in healthy donors. The study's findings and limits: Upon later analysis, TCR association rates were observed to vary by HLA locus, being highest for DRB1 and lowest for HLA-C.

Use of 60 Vbeta and 13 Jbeta primers characterized the PCR. TCRdb keeps only in-frame clones here, not all; method: immunoSEQ multiplex PCR. Of approximately 93,000 clones listed, under 85% were seen once; the top ten hold about 3.3%. The CDR3 has 15 residues. V was trimmed by 5 bases and J by 3 bases, leaving 14 bases between them. Looked up from germline, CDR1 is LNHDA and CDR2 is SQIVND (reference sequence). As regards this clone: Its antigen is unidentified.

The sequenced sample was PBMCs. The source of this sequence is a woman between 40 and 55 years old in good health and CMV-seronegative. The chain has TRBV19 and TRBJ2-4, with TRBD1 as a possible D gene (5 bases). DNA of the CDR3: TGTGCCAGTAGTTGGTTAGGGGAAGGCAAAAACATTCAGTACTTC. Translation: CASSWLGEGKNIQYF. Using reference TRBV19 and TRBJ2-4 for the parts outside the CDR3, the full variable domain is DGGITQSPKYLFRKEGQNVTLSCEQNLNHDAMYWYRQDPGQGLRLIYYSQIVNDFQKGDIAEGYSVSREKKESFPLTVTSAQKNPTAFYLCASSWLGEGKNIQYFGAGTRLSVL.